What follows describes a single TCR beta chain. These data belong to a study of Graves' ophthalmopathy and Graves' hyperthyroidism. Orbital computed tomography and thyroid ultrasound, along with TRAb, serum thyroxine and clinical symptoms, underpinned diagnosis. RNA transcripts provided the template for amplifying TCR beta CDR3 regions. After a first-round RT-PCR with HTBI primers, a second-round multiplex PCR was run. One entry per CDR3 protein, called by TCRdb with MiXCR from the multiplex PCR reads. Of about 740,000 distinct CDR3 sequences listed, around 40% are singletons. The sample comprised peripheral blood. The receptor comes from an adult man with Graves' ophthalmopathy.

In DNA, the CDR3 is TGTGCCAGCAGCCATGACAGGGGGCTAAAGACCCAGTACTTC. The encoded protein is CASSHDRGLKTQYF. V gene TRBV4-2 combines with J gene TRBJ2-5, with 10 positions matching TRBD1. Germline values: CDR1 LGHNA, CDR2 YNFKEQ. The CDR3 loop spans 14 amino acids. The junction had 4 bases not matched to a gene; V was cut back by 3 bases and J by 6 bases.